This T cell receptor beta chain was identified in a study of early T cells in non-severe SARS-CoV-2 infection. V lost 7 bases to trimming and J lost 8 bases; unmatched junction nucleotides: 12. CDR1 LNHDA and CDR2 SQIVND come from the germline V gene (reference sequence). The CDR3 extends over 15 amino acids. Many counts were recorded for this clonotype. One entry per CDR3 protein, called by TCRdb with MiXCR from the 5' RACE reads. The sample carries tens of thousands of distinct CDR3 sequences, less than 12% recorded once. The chain is built from TRBV19 and TRBJ2-1; 9 bases line up with TRBD1. The sample here was whole blood, taken at baseline. The receptor's source is an adult who was a healthcare worker with PCR-confirmed SARS-CoV-2 infection or an uninfected control (not recorded which). The CDR3 loop is CASNRVGQGKDEQFF. The CDR3 DNA reads TGTGCCAGTAATCGCGTGGGACAGGGTAAGGATGAGCAGTTCTTC.